The text below deals with one TCR beta chain. Its antigen remains undetermined. One base away there is no much larger clone; base qualities are not given. The source of the sample is a study of blood T cell repertoires in COVID-19 (dated by TCRdb to between 2020 and 2021). The study in broad terms: The collaborator samples originated in the United States, Italy and Spain and spanned the acute and convalescent phases of COVID-19. The prospective study material was composed of cDNA or gDNA derived from T cells, B-cell-depleted T cells, or PBMCs. The dataset comprised deeply sampled blood TCRbeta repertoires from subjects exposed to, actively infected with, or recovered from COVID-19. The repertoires were released in a freely available public database intended as a resource for research on the immune response to SARS-CoV-2. Samples came from the ongoing ImmuneRACE study (first 160 participants) plus 1,254 subjects from 6 global collaborators. A de-identified subject ID, COVID-19 status, age in years and sex were almost always included in the sample metadata. Where available, HLA class I and class II types were taken from metadata supplied by the sample provider and were not determined by assay-based typing. The full study reports these points: How much clinical and demographic metadata was included differed by source and by participant, and the metadata was provided uncurated.

Samples from volunteer blood donors who had recovered from COVID-19 were contributed by a second Seattle source. The collaborating institutions used their own protocols to collect whole blood in K2EDTA tubes. For TCRbeta analysis, collaborator samples were shipped as frozen whole blood, as isolated PBMCs, or as DNA extracted from either sample type. The immunoSEQ Assay, a bias-controlled multiplex PCR, was used to amplify TCRbeta CDR3 regions from genomic DNA. The authors processed their data as follows. The number of nucleated cells in each sample was estimated from the amplification of reference gene primers within the assay. Sequence reads were collapsed and filtered to measure the absolute abundance of every unique TCRbeta CDR3 rearrangement. For each sample, productive Simpson clonality was calculated by taking the square root of Simpson's diversity index across productive rearrangements. In its TCRdb copy, this immuneACCESS table keeps in-frame sequences only and misses some clones. Where compared with another copy, unresolved V genes explain less than half of these, and the others have no known cause. V and J calls and clone size are as listed in that table; D and trimming were resolved from the DNA. In all, the sample holds about 250,000 clones, and roughly 89% of those were seen once. The ten largest make up 1.5% to 1.9% of the sample.

Trimming costs V 6 bases and J 5 bases, and their ends lie 13 bases apart. The germline V gene provides CDR1 MNHEY and CDR2 SVGAGI. Including cysteine and phenylalanine, the CDR3 has 13 amino acids. Only the CDR3 portion is preserved as DNA: 39 bases, with reading frame beginning at the first base. The sample consisted of peripheral blood. The receptor was isolated from a woman aged 40-49 years who had recovered from COVID-19. The chain joins TRBV6-5 to TRBJ1-2; the D gene is possibly TRBD1, with 5 bases matching. The bases are TGTGCCAGCAGACCCGGGACTCTATATGGCTACACCTTC. It codes for CASRPGTLYGYTF.